What follows are 5 T cell receptor beta chains derived from one specimen sequenced in a study of monozygotic twins with inflammatory bowel disease. Reanalyzing the 5' RACE reads, TCRdb keeps one entry per CDR3 protein, without DNA. The sample shows some 450,000 distinct CDR3 sequences, and about 2.3% sits with its ten largest clones. Material: blood. Receptors were obtained from a human donor with ulcerative colitis or Crohn's disease, or a healthy co-twin of an affected twin (not recorded which).

This chain links TRBV5-1 with TRBJ2-6. Germline V gene data show CDR1 as SGHRS and CDR2 as YFSETQ. The CDR3 spans 15 residues. The chain's CDR3 is CASSLPSSGANVLTF.

This chain uses TRBV7-9 with TRBJ2-1; TCRdb designates TRBD1, a call that cannot be tested without DNA. This CDR3 is 14 amino acids long. Germline lookup yields CDR1 SEHNR and CDR2 FQNEAQ (reference sequence). Here the CDR3 reads CASSSRDGHNEQFF. Full variable domain (remainder filled in from reference TRBV7-9 and TRBJ2-1): DTGVSQNPRHKITKRGQNVTFRCDPISEHNRLYWYRQTLGQGPEFLTYFQNEAQLEKSRLLSDRFSAERPKGSFSTLEIQRTEQGDSAMYLCASSSRDGHNEQFFGPGTRLTVL.

V gene TRBV11-2 combines with J gene TRBJ1-4. CDR1 is SGHAT and CDR2 is FQNNGV in the germline V gene. The CDR3 loop spans 13 amino acids. The CDR3: CASSIIRNEKLFF.

This chain joins TRBV12-3 or TRBV12-4 and TRBJ2-3; checking the TCRdb D call of TRBD1 is not possible without DNA. CDR3 size: 13 residues. The CDR3 spells CASSDRVTDTQYF.

V and J are TRBV15 and TRBJ2-3; TCRdb's D call of TRBD2 is untestable without DNA. The CDR3 runs to 14 residues. CDR1 and CDR2 from the germline V gene are LNHNV and YYDKDF (reference sequence). This CDR3 reads CATSGSGLADTQYF.